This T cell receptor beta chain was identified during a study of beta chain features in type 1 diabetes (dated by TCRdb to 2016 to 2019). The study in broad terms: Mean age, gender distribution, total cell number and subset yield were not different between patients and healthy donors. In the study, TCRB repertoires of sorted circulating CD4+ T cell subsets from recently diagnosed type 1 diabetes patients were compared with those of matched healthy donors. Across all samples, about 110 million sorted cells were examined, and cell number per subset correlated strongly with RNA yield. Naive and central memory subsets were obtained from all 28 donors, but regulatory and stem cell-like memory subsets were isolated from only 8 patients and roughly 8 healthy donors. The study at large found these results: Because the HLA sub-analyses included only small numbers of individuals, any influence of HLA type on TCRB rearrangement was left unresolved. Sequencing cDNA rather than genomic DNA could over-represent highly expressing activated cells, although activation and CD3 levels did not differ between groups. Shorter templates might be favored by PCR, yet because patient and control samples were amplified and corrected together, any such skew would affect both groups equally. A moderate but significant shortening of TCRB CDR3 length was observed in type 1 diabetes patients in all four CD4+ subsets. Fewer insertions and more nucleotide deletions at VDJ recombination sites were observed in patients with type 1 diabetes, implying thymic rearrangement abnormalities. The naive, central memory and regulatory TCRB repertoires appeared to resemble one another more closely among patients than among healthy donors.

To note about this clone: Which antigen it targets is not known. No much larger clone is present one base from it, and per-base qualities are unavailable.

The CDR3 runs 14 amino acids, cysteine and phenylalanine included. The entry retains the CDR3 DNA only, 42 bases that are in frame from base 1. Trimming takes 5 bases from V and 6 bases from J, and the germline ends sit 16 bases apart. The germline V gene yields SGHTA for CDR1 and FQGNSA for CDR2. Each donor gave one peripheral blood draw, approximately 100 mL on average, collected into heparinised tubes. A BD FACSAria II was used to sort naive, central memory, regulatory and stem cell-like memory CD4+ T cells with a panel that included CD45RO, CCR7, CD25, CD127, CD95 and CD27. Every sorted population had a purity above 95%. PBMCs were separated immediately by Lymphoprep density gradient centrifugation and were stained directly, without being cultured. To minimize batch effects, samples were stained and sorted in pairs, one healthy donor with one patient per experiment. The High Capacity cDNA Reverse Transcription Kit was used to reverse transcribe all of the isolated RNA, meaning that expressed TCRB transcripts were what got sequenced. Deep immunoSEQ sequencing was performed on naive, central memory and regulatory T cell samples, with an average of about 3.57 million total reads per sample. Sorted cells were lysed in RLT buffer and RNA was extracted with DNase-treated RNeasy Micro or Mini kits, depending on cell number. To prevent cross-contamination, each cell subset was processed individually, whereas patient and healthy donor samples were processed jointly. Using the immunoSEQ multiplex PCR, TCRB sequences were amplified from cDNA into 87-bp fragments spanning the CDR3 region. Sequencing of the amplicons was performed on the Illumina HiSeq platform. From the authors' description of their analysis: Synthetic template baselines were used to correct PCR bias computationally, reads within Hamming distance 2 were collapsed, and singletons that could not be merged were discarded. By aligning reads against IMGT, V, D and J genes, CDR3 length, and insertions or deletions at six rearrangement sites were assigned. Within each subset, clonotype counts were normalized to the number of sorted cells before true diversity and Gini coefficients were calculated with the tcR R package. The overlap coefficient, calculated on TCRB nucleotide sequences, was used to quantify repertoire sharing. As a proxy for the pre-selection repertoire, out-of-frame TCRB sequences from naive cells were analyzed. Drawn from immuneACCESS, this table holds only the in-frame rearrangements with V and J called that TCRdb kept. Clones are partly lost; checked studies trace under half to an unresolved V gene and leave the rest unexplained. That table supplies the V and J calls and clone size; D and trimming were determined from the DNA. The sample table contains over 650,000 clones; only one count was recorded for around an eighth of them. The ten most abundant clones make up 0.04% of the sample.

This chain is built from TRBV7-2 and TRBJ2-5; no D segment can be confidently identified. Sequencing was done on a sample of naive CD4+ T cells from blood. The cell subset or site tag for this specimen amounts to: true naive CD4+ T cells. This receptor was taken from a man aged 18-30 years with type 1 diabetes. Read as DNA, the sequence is TGTGCCAGCAGCAAAAGACTGACTGAGCAGACCCAGTACTTC. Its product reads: CASSKRLTEQTQYF.